These 14 T cell receptor beta chains came from one sample sequenced in a study of T cells in Graves' hyperthyroidism and ophthalmopathy. RNA transcripts were the template for amplifying TCR beta CDR3 regions. With the HTBI primer set, the TCR CDR3 went through a first round of RT-PCR. MiXCR, run by TCRdb on the multiplex PCR reads, gives a single entry per CDR3 protein. The sample has about 400,000 distinct CDR3 sequences; around 13% are singletons. Sequenced: blood. These TCRs come from a woman younger than 30 with Graves' hyperthyroidism.

As concerns this clonotype: A much more abundant neighbour one base away suggests this may be a read error. This rearrangement joins TRBV20-1 to TRBJ2-1; TRBD1 or TRBD2 may be the D gene (6 bases each). In germline, CDR1 is DFQATT, CDR2 SNEGSKA (reference sequence). This CDR3 region has 14 residues. The DNA for the CDR3 is TGCAGTGCTGCACTAGCAGGCCGGGACAATGAGCAGCTCTTC. Protein sequence: CSAALAGRDNEQLF.

The chain links TRBV20-1 to TRBJ2-1; D is perhaps TRBD2 (6 bases). The CDR3 loop spans 16 amino acids. Looked up from germline, CDR1 is DFQATT and CDR2 is SNEGSKA (reference sequence). V lost 6 bases and J lost 9, with 27 bases in between. The CDR3 coding sequence is TGCAGTGCCCCTGATGAAGGGGAGGAGGTATTCGGTGAGCAGTTCTTC. Its translation is CSAPDEGEEVFGEQFF.

This clonotype was observed a few times. V usage is TRBV20-1 and J usage is TRBJ2-1, with 11 positions matching TRBD2. Germline V CDR1 and CDR2: DFQATT, SNEGSKA (reference sequence). CDR3 length: 16 amino acids. J gave up 7 bases and V 0 bases, and 8 bases lay outside the gene matches. CDR3 DNA: TGCAGTGCTAGAGAATTAGCGGGAGGGCGAGGGAATGAGCAGTTCTTC. Translation: CSARELAGGRGNEQFF.

This clonotype came up many times. The chain recombines TRBV25-1 with TRBJ2-1; D possibly corresponds to TRBD2 (5 bases). This CDR3 spans 14 amino acids. V was clipped by 6 bases and J by 2 bases, with 11 bases between them. Germline V CDR1 and CDR2: MGHDK, SYGVNS. The CDR3 nucleotides read TGTGCCAGCAGCACGGGGTGGCCCTACAATGAGCAGTTCTTC. Translation gives CASSTGWPYNEQFF.

This clonotype was detected only a few times. The chain uses TRBV11-2 and TRBJ2-3, with 9 bases matching TRBD1. The CDR3 is 17 amino acids. The V segment lost 1 base and the J segment 2 bases; nucleotides outside the gene matches: 7. In germline, CDR1 is SGHAT, CDR2 FQNNGV. The CDR3 is CASSLGWDREPTDTQYF. CDR3 sequence (DNA): TGTGCCAGCAGCTTAGGATGGGACAGGGAACCCACAGATACGCAGTATTTT.

This clonotype was picked up many times. V and J are TRBV19 and TRBJ2-7; a possible D gene is TRBD1 (6 bases). The CDR3 length is 15 residues. Germline CDR1 and CDR2: LNHDA and SQIVND (reference sequence). V was pared by 3 bases and J by 0 bases, with 12 bases between. In DNA, the CDR3 is TGTGCCAGTAGTATTGACAGGAGCTTCTCCTACGAGCAGTACTTC. It specifies CASSIDRSFSYEQYF.

The rearrangement links TRBV6-2 or TRBV6-3 to TRBJ2-1, with 8 bases lining up with TRBD1. Looked up from germline, CDR1 is MNHEY and CDR2 is SVGEGT. This CDR3 has 15 amino acids. V lost 0 bases and J lost 5; bases outside the gene matches: 3. CDR3 in amino acids: CASSYSQGANNEQFF. Here the CDR3 DNA reads TGTGCCAGCAGTTACTCCCAGGGGGCTAACAATGAGCAGTTCTTC.

This clonotype was seen many times. The chain employs TRBV6-6 and TRBJ2-7; TRBD2 matches 7 bases. The length of the CDR3 is 14 residues. CDR1 MNHNY and CDR2 SVGAGI come from the germline V gene (reference sequence). J was trimmed by 6 bases and V by 2 bases; bases with no gene match: 7. Here the CDR3 DNA reads TGTGCCAGCAGTTACACCCGGACTAGAGGCGAGCAGTACTTC. This codes for CASSYTRTRGEQYF.

This clonotype has a count of ten or more. The chain has TRBV20-1 and TRBJ2-7; D tentatively fits TRBD1 or TRBD2 (6 bases each). CDR3 length: 15 amino acids. Germline loops: CDR1 DFQATT, CDR2 SNEGSKA (reference sequence). With 0 bases removed from V and 0 bases from J, the gap between germline ends came to 12 bases. The CDR3 coding sequence is TGCAGTGCTAGAGAAGCCGGGGGCACCTCCTACGAGCAGTACTTC. It encodes CSAREAGGTSYEQYF.

With regard to this clonotype: Given a much more abundant clone one base away, this may be a read error. The chain has TRBV14 and TRBJ1-1; D might be TRBD1 (5 bases). Per the germline V gene, CDR1 is SGHDN and CDR2 is FVKESK. The CDR3 length is 17 residues. Trimming stripped 0 bases from V and 4 bases from J, with 18 bases between. This chain's CDR3 is CASSQEFDRTSSTEAFF. The CDR3 DNA reads as TGTGCCAGCAGCCAAGAATTTGACAGAACCTCGAGCACTGAAGCTTTCTTT.

This clonotype was seen a handful of times. The chain joins TRBV9 to TRBJ2-4; 10 bases agree with TRBD2. CDR1 and CDR2 (germline): SGDLS, YYNGEE. Trimming at V came to 0 bases and at J to 8 bases, leaving 5 bases not matched to a gene. The CDR3 is made up of 15 amino acids. The chain's CDR3 is CASSVDASGSDIQYF. As DNA, the CDR3 is TGTGCCAGCAGCGTAGACGCTAGCGGGAGTGACATTCAGTACTTC.

As regards this clonotype: One end of the junction does not line up with germline, which may come from a read error. J is TRBJ2-1 and V is TRBV12-5; TRBD2 is a possible D gene (6 bases). CDR1 and CDR2 (germline): LGHNT, FRNRAP. The CDR3 loop spans 17 amino acids. Here the CDR3 reads CASGLGQGLYSYNEQSF. The CDR3 region has the DNA TGTGCTAGTGGTTTGGGCCAGGGACTTTACTCCTACAATGAGCAGTCCTTC.

The table lists this clonotype with many counts. The rearrangement joins TRBV11-2 to TRBJ1-1, with 9 bases fitting TRBD1. This CDR3 has 15 amino acids. The germline V gene encodes CDR1 SGHAT and CDR2 FQNNGV. With V trimmed by 5 bases and J by 0 bases, 4 bases remained unmatched. CDR3 protein: CASSPQGAVNTEAFF. For the CDR3, the DNA is TGTGCCAGCAGCCCACAGGGGGCTGTGAACACTGAAGCTTTCTTT.

This clonotype was detected ten times or more. The J gene is TRBJ1-2, the V gene TRBV20-1; 8 bases line up with TRBD1. Germline values: CDR1 DFQATT, CDR2 SNEGSKA (reference sequence). Unmatched junction bases numbered 6, after V lost 6 bases and J lost 3 bases. The CDR3 is made up of 13 amino acids. Here the CDR3 reads CSAQDREDYGYTF. The CDR3 DNA reads TGCAGTGCCCAGGACAGGGAGGACTATGGCTACACCTTC.